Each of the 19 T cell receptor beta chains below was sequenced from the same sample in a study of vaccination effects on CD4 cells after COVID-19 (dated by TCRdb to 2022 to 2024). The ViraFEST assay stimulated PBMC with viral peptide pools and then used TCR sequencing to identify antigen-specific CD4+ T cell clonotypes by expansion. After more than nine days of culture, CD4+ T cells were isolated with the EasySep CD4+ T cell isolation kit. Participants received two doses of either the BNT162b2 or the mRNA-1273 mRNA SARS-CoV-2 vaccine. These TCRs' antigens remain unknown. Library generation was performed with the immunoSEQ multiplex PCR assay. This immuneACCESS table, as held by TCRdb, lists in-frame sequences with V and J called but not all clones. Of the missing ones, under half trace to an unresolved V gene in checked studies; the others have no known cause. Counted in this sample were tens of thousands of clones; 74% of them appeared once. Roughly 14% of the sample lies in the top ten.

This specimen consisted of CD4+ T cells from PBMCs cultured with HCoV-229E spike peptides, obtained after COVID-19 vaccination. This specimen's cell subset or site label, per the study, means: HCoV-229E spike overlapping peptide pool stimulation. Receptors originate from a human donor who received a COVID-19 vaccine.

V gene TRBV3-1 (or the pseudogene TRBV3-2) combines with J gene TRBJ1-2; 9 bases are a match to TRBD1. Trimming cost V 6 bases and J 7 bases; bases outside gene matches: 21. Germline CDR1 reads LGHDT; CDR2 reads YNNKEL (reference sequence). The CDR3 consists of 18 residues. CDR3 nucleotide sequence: TGTGCCAGCAGACCAAGACTTCCCCCCGGACAGGGGATCGGTGGCTACACCTTC. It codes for CASRPRLPPGQGIGGYTF.

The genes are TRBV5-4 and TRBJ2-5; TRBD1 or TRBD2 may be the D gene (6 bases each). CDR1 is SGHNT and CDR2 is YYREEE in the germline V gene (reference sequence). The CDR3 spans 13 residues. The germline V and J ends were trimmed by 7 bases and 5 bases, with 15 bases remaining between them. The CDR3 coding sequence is TGTGCCAGCCAAAATCAGGGGACTGAGACCCAGTACTTC. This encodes CASQNQGTETQYF.

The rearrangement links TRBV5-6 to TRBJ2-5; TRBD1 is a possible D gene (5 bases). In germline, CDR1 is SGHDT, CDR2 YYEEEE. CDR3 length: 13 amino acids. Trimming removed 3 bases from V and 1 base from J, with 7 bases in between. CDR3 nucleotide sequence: TGTGCCAGCAGCTCGACAGTCCAAGAGACCCAGTACTTC. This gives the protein CASSSTVQETQYF.

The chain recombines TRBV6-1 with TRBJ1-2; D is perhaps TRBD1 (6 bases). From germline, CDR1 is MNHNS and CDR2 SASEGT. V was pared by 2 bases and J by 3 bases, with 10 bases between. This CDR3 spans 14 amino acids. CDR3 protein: CASSELAGDYGYTF. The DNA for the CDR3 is TGTGCCAGCAGTGAATTGGCAGGGGACTATGGCTACACCTTC.

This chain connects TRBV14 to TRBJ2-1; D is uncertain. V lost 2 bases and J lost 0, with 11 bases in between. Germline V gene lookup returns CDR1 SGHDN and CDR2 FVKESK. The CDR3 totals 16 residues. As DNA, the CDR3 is TGTGCCAGCAGCCAATCCTGGGGAAACTCCTACAATGAGCAGTTCTTC. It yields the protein CASSQSWGNSYNEQFF. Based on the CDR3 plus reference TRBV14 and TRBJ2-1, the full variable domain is EAGVTQFPSHSVIEKGQTVTLRCDPISGHDNLYWYRRVMGKEIKFLLHFVKESKQDESGMPNNRFLAERTGGTYSTLKVQPAELEDSGVYFCASSQSWGNSYNEQFFGPGTRLTVL.

CDR3 nucleotides: TGCGCCAGCAGACCGGACTTTCAACGACATCAGCCCCAGCATTTT. This encodes CASRPDFQRHQPQHF. The V call is TRBV10-2, the J call TRBJ1-5, with D unclear. Germline CDR1 and CDR2: WSHSY and SAAADI. Trimming stripped 6 bases from V and 5 bases from J, with 17 bases between. This CDR3 contains 15 residues.

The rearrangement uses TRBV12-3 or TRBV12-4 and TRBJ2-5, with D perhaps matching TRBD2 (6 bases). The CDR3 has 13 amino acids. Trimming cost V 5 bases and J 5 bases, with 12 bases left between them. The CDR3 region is CASSRGGGETQYF. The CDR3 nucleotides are TGTGCCAGCAGTAGGGGAGGAGGGGAGACCCAGTACTTC.

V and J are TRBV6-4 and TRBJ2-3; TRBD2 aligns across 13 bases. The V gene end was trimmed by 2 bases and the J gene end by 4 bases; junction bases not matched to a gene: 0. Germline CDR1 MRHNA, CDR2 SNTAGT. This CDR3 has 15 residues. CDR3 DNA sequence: TGTGCCAGCAGTGACACTAGCGGGGGGGCAGATACGCAGTATTTT. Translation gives CASSDTSGGADTQYF.

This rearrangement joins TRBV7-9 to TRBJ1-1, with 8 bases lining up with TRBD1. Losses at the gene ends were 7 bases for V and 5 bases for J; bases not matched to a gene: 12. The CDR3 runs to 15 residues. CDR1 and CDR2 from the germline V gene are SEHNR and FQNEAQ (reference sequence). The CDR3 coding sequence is TGTGCCAGCATCAGTTCAGGGGGCGCAGGAACTGAAGCTTTCTTT. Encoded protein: CASISSGGAGTEAFF. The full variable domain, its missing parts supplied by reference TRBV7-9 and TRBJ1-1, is DTGVSQNPRHKITKRGQNVTFRCDPISEHNRLYWYRQTLGQGPEFLTYFQNEAQLEKSRLLSDRFSAERPKGSFSTLEIQRTEQGDSAMYLCASISSGGAGTEAFFGQGTRLTVV.

The CDR3, as DNA: TGTGCCAGCAGCTCTGGACTAGCGGGAGAAATTGAGCAGTTCTTC. Translated: CASSSGLAGEIEQFF. The chain couples TRBV7-8 to TRBJ2-1, with 13 bases that match TRBD2. J gave up 9 bases and V 4 bases, and 6 bases lay outside the gene matches. This CDR3 is built from 15 residues. CDR1 is SGHVS, CDR2 FQNEAQ, per germline.

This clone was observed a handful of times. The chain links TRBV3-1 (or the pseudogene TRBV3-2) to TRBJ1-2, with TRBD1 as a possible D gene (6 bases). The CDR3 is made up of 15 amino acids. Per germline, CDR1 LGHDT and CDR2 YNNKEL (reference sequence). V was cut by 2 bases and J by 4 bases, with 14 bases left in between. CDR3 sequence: CASSQLDRPGYGYTF. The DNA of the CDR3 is TGTGCCAGCAGCCAACTCGACAGGCCGGGCTATGGCTACACCTTC.

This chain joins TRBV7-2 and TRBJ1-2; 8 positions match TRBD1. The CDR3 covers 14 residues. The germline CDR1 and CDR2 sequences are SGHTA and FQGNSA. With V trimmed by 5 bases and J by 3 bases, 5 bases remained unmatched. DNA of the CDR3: TGTGCCAGCAGCCTAACAGGGGGAGACTATGGCTACACCTTC. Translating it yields CASSLTGGDYGYTF.

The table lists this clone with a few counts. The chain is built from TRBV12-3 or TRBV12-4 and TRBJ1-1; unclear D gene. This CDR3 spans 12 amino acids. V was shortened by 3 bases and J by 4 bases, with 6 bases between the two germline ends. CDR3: CASSFVGTEAFF. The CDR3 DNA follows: TGTGCCAGCAGTTTTGTGGGCACTGAAGCTTTCTTT.

CDR3 sequence: CASSPSGGGSDTQYF. In DNA form, the CDR3 reads TGTGCCAGTAGTCCTAGCGGGGGGGGGTCAGATACGCAGTATTTT. The rearrangement links TRBV19 to TRBJ2-3, with TRBD2 matching over 12 bases. Unmatched junction bases numbered 4, after V lost 5 bases and J lost 4 bases. Per germline, CDR1 LNHDA and CDR2 SQIVND (reference sequence). This CDR3 contains 15 residues.

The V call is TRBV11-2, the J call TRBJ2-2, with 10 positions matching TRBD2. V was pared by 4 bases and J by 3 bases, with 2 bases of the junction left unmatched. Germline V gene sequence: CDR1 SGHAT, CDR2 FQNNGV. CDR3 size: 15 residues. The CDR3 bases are TGTGCCAGCAGCTCTAGCGGGGGACACACCGGGGAGCTGTTTTTT. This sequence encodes CASSSSGGHTGELFF. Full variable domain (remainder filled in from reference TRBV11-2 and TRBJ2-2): EAGVAQSPRYKIIEKRQSVAFWCNPISGHATLYWYQQILGQGPKLLIQFQNNGVVDDSQLPKDRFSAERLKGVDSTLKIQPAKLEDSAVYLCASSSSGGHTGELFFGEGSRLTVL.

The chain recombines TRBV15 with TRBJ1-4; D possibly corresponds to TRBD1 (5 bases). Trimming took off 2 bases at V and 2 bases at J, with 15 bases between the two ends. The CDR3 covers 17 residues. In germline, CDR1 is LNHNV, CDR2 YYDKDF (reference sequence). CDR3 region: CATSRRGLAGTNEKLFF. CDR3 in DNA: TGTGCCACCAGCAGACGGGGCCTGGCGGGGACTAATGAAAAACTGTTTTTT.

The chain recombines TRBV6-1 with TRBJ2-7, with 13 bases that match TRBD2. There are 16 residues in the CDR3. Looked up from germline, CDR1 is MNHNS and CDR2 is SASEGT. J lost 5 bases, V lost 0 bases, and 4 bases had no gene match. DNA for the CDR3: TGTGCCAGCAGTGAAGCTCGGACTAGCGGGAGCCACGAGCAGTACTTC. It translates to CASSEARTSGSHEQYF.

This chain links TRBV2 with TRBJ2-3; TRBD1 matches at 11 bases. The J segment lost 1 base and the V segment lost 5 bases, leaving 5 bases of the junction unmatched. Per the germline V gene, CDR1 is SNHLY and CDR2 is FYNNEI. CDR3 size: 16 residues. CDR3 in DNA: TGTGCCAGCAGTTTACGGACAGGGGGCGGCACAGATACGCAGTATTTT. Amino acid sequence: CASSLRTGGGTDTQYF.

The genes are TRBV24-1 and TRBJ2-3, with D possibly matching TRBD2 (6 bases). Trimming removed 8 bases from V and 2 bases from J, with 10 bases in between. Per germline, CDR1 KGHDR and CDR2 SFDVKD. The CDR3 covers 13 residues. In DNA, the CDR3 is TGTGCCACCAATAGCGGAACCACAGATACGCAGTATTTT. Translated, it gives CATNSGTTDTQYF.